The 27 T cell receptor beta chains below all came from one sample that was sequenced in a study of blood T cell repertoires in COVID-19. TCRdb's table, derived via immunoSEQ multiplex PCR, lists solely in-frame clones and lacks some. The table includes some 130,000 clones, roughly 89% detected once. Source material: peripheral blood. These receptor sequences come from a man over 45 with active or convalescent COVID-19.

A remark on this clone: The same CDR3 also results from other DNA sequences found in this sample. The chain employs TRBV18 and TRBJ1-5, with 9 bases identical to TRBD1. Germline V lookup: CDR1 KGHSH, CDR2 LQKENI. J was trimmed by 5 bases and V by 5 bases; bases with no gene match: 1. The CDR3 sequence is 13 residues long. The CDR3 DNA sequence: TGTGCCAGCTCAACAGGGGGCGATCAGCCCCAGCATTTT. This sequence encodes CASSTGGDQPQHF.

This clone turned up a few times. The gene calls are TRBV28 and TRBJ1-2; tentatively, D is TRBD1 (5 bases). This CDR3 is 14 amino acids long. Germline CDR1 and CDR2: MDHEN and SYDVKM. Trimming removed 5 bases from V and 2 bases from J, with 12 bases in between. The DNA for the CDR3 is TGTGCCAGCAGTCCAGGGCGATCCAACTATGGCTACACCTTC. Amino acids: CASSPGRSNYGYTF.

The chain has TRBV5-1 and TRBJ2-7; D gene uncertain. CDR1 and CDR2 (germline): SGHRS, YFSETQ. The CDR3 loop spans 14 amino acids. Trimming left V 2 bases short and J 1 base short, with 10 bases between. In DNA, the CDR3 is TGCGCCAGCAGCTTCGTCCCAGGTTCCTACGAGCAGTACTTC. The encoded protein is CASSFVPGSYEQYF.

The DNA for the CDR3 is TGTGCCAGCAGCCCGTCGGTGGGGGGGATACGGAATTCACCCCTCCACTTT. Amino acids: CASSPSVGGIRNSPLHF. The genes are TRBV25-1 and TRBJ1-6; tentative D call: TRBD1 (5 bases). Trimming took off 6 bases at V and 7 bases at J, with 22 bases between the two ends. Germline V gene sequence: CDR1 MGHDK, CDR2 SYGVNS. There are 17 residues in the CDR3.

The rearrangement joins TRBV30 to TRBJ2-3, with 9 bases fitting TRBD2. Germline V gene lookup returns CDR1 GTSNPN and CDR2 SVGIG (reference sequence). With V trimmed by 5 bases and J by 6 bases, 6 bases remained unmatched. The CDR3 sequence is 13 residues long. The CDR3 here is CAWGSGGQDTQYF. The CDR3 DNA reads TGTGCCTGGGGCAGCGGGGGGCAGGATACGCAGTATTTT. Drawing the rest from reference TRBV30 and TRBJ2-3, the complete variable domain is SQTIHQWPATLVQPVGSPLSLECTVEGTSNPNLYWYRQAAGRGLQLLFYSVGIGQISSEVPQNLSASRPQDRQFILSSKKLLLSDSGFYLCAWGSGGQDTQYFGPGTRLTVL.

The chain uses TRBV5-1 and TRBJ2-3; tentative D call: TRBD1 (6 bases). Trimming shortened V by 0 bases and J by 1 base, and 9 bases separated the two germline ends. Germline values: CDR1 SGHRS, CDR2 YFSETQ. The CDR3 has 15 residues. CDR3 in DNA: TGCGCCAGCAGCTTGGAGGCAGGGGGCACAGATACGCAGTATTTT. Translating it yields CASSLEAGGTDTQYF.

The genes are TRBV5-4 and TRBJ1-5, with 11 bases lining up with TRBD1. V was clipped by 4 bases and J by 3 bases; unmatched bases: 3. Germline CDR1 SGHNT, CDR2 YYREEE (reference sequence). CDR3 length: 15 amino acids. DNA of the CDR3: TGTGCCAGCAGCCCAGGACAGGGGGCCAATCAGCCCCAGCATTTT. This sequence encodes CASSPGQGANQPQHF.

This clone has a handful of counts. The chain is built from TRBV10-2 and TRBJ1-3; the match to TRBD1 covers 7 bases. This CDR3 contains 14 residues. V shed 10 bases and J 0 bases; nucleotides not matched to a gene: 6. The germline gives CDR1 WSHSY, CDR2 SAAADI. The CDR3 spells CATRDRFSGNTIYF. The CDR3 DNA reads as TGCGCCACCCGGGACAGATTCTCTGGAAACACCATATATTTT.

The chain recombines TRBV5-1 with TRBJ2-3, with D unresolved. The germline V gene encodes CDR1 SGHRS and CDR2 YFSETQ. CDR3 size: 13 residues. The V and J ends lost 4 bases and 0 bases respectively, with 6 bases between them. CDR3 sequence (DNA): TGCGCCAGCAGCAAGGAGAGCACAGATACGCAGTATTTT. Its protein is CASSKESTDTQYF.

This chain links TRBV10-1 with TRBJ2-5; 7 bases are a match to TRBD1. Germline trimming cut 3 bases from V and 3 bases from J; bases unmatched to any gene: 7. The CDR3 is 15 amino acids. Germline loops: CDR1 WNHNN, CDR2 SYGVQD (reference sequence). The CDR3 loop is CASSDEKGGEETQYF. The DNA of the CDR3 is TGCGCCAGCAGTGATGAGAAAGGGGGCGAAGAGACCCAGTACTTC.

The rearrangement joins TRBV5-6 to TRBJ1-5; possible D gene TRBD1, 6 bases. V gave up 1 base and J gave up 9 bases, with 20 bases separating them. The CDR3 sequence is 16 residues long. Germline CDR1 SGHDT, CDR2 YYEEEE. The CDR3 loop reads CASSLSGQGLSWPQHF. In nucleotides, the CDR3 is TGTGCCAGCAGCTTGTCGGGACAAGGGCTGTCTTGGCCCCAGCATTTT.

The rearrangement joins TRBV6-2 or TRBV6-3 to TRBJ1-6; a weak D match, TRBD1 (5 bases). Germline V lookup: CDR1 MNHEY, CDR2 SVGEGT. V lost 0 bases to trimming and J lost 8 bases, with 23 bases between them. The length of the CDR3 is 19 residues. The CDR3 nucleotides read TGTGCCAGCAGTTACTCGAAGAAGGACATCCCCTCTATGCATTCACCCCTCCACTTT. This translates into CASSYSKKDIPSMHSPLHF.

On this clone itself: At the DNA level, this CDR3 is encoded by other sequences in the same sample as well. J is TRBJ2-7 and V is TRBV5-1; no firm D call. Germline loops: CDR1 SGHRS, CDR2 YFSETQ. The CDR3 has 12 amino acids. V was shortened by 4 bases and J by 1 base, with 6 bases between the two germline ends. This CDR3 is CASSRGSYEQYF. The CDR3 nucleotides read TGCGCCAGCAGCCGAGGATCCTACGAGCAGTACTTC.

The chain joins TRBV24-1 to TRBJ2-3; 10 bases match TRBD2. CDR3 length: 16 residues. The trim removed 0 bases at V and 1 base at J, leaving 0 bases unmatched. Germline V gives CDR1 KGHDR, CDR2 SFDVKD. CDR3 residues: CATSDLGTSGTDTQYF. The CDR3 region has the DNA TGTGCCACCAGTGATTTGGGGACTAGCGGCACAGATACGCAGTATTTT.

V gene TRBV10-3 combines with J gene TRBJ1-6; 8 bases map to TRBD1. Germline V gene sequence: CDR1 ENHRY, CDR2 SYGVKD. This CDR3 region has 14 residues. The V gene end was trimmed by 7 bases and the J gene end by 8 bases; junction bases not matched to a gene: 7. The CDR3 DNA reads TGTGCCATCAAAATGACAGGGGAAGATTCACCCCTCCACTTT. Amino acid sequence: CAIKMTGEDSPLHF.

The chain employs TRBV4-2 and TRBJ2-2; D is possibly TRBD1 (6 bases). The CDR3 sequence is 15 residues long. Per the germline V gene, CDR1 is LGHNA and CDR2 is YNFKEQ. Trimming removed 6 bases at V and 2 bases at J, with 13 bases between. CDR3 sequence: CASRERGGNTGELFF. CDR3 bases: TGTGCCAGCAGGGAAAGAGGGGGAAACACCGGGGAGCTGTTTTTT.

V usage is TRBV18 and J usage is TRBJ2-6; a weak D match, TRBD2 (5 bases). V lost 6 bases and J lost 3, with 12 bases in between. There are 15 residues in the CDR3. From germline, CDR1 is KGHSH and CDR2 LQKENI. The CDR3, as DNA: TGTGCCAGCTCGACCTCTCGGGATGGGGCCAACGTCCTGACTTTC. Translated: CASSTSRDGANVLTF.

The table lists this clone with a few counts. The chain combines TRBV29-1 with TRBJ1-1, with D uncertain. V was clipped by 4 bases and J by 1 base, with 7 bases between them. The CDR3 consists of 12 residues. Germline values: CDR1 SQVTM, CDR2 ANQGSEA. CDR3 protein: CSVGERNTEAFF. CDR3 in DNA: TGCAGCGTTGGCGAGAGGAACACTGAAGCTTTCTTT. The full variable domain, with the rest looked up from reference TRBV29-1 and TRBJ1-1, is SAVISQKPSRDICQRGTSLTIQCQVDSQVTMMFWYRQQPGQSLTLIATANQGSEATYESGFVIDKFPISRPNLTFSTLTVSNMSPEDSSIYLCSVGERNTEAFFGQGTRLTVV.

The rearrangement joins TRBV23-1 to TRBJ2-5, with 8 bases that match TRBD2. Being an ORF, TRBV23-1 has a function that is uncertain. V lost 5 bases, J lost 0 bases, and 5 bases stayed unmatched. This CDR3 has 15 amino acids. The CDR3 sequence: CASSSGLGDQETQYF. For the CDR3, the DNA is TGCGCCAGCAGTTCGGGACTAGGGGACCAAGAGACCCAGTACTTC.

Note on this clone: Additional DNA sequences in this sample encode the identical CDR3. The chain employs TRBV11-3 and TRBJ2-6, with a weak D call TRBD1 (6 bases). CDR1 and CDR2 from the germline V gene are SGHNT and YENEEA. V was clipped by 6 bases and J by 4 bases, with 10 bases between them. CDR3 length: 14 residues. Written as DNA, the CDR3 is TGTGCCAGCAGTCCAGGGGCCGGGGCCAACGTCCTGACTTTC. Encoded protein: CASSPGAGANVLTF.

The rearrangement links TRBV24-1 to TRBJ1-2, with TRBD1 matching 8 bases. Germline CDR1 reads KGHDR; CDR2 reads SFDVKD. The CDR3 sequence is 15 residues long. The trim removed 4 bases at V and 7 bases at J, leaving 10 bases unmatched. The DNA for the CDR3 is TGTGCCACCAGTGACAGCTACGACAGGGGAGGTGGCTACACCTTC. The encoded protein is CATSDSYDRGGGYTF.

The chain has TRBV19 and TRBJ1-5; TRBD1 matches 7 bases. This CDR3 has 19 amino acids. V was clipped by 7 bases and J by 1 base; unmatched bases: 19. CDR1 and CDR2 (germline): LNHDA, SQIVND (reference sequence). CDR3 sequence: CASTSRIGAGGVSNQPQHF. The CDR3 coding sequence is TGTGCCAGTACCTCCCGCATCGGGGCAGGGGGTGTGAGCAATCAGCCCCAGCATTTT.

The chain has TRBV10-3 and TRBJ2-1; TRBD1 aligns across 8 bases. Per the germline V gene, CDR1 is ENHRY and CDR2 is SYGVKD. Losses at the gene ends were 0 bases for V and 7 bases for J; bases not matched to a gene: 11. The CDR3 has 17 amino acids. Written as DNA, the CDR3 is TGTGCCATCAGTGAGTCGACTCGACAGGGGATCTCGAATGAGCAGTTCTTC. It is translated as CAISESTRQGISNEQFF.

This clone was observed a single time. This rearrangement joins TRBV6-2 or TRBV6-3 to TRBJ1-2; TRBD1 is a possible D gene (5 bases). V was clipped by 4 bases and J by 4 bases, with 7 bases between them. CDR1 is MNHEY and CDR2 is SVGEGT in the germline V gene. This CDR3 comprises 12 residues. CDR3 sequence: CASSSRVYGYTF. The CDR3 DNA is TGTGCCAGCAGTTCCAGGGTCTATGGCTACACCTTC.

The V and J genes are TRBV11-2 and TRBJ1-6; the match to TRBD1 covers 7 bases. V lost 5 bases to trimming and J lost 6 bases; unmatched junction nucleotides: 7. There are 15 residues in the CDR3. Per the germline V gene, CDR1 is SGHAT and CDR2 is FQNNGV. CDR3 nucleotide sequence: TGTGCCAGCAGCCGGTGGGACAGAACTAATTCACCCCTCCACTTT. Its protein is CASSRWDRTNSPLHF. Combining the CDR3 with reference TRBV11-2 and TRBJ1-6 gives the whole variable domain EAGVAQSPRYKIIEKRQSVAFWCNPISGHATLYWYQQILGQGPKLLIQFQNNGVVDDSQLPKDRFSAERLKGVDSTLKIQPAKLEDSAVYLCASSRWDRTNSPLHFGNGTRLTVT.

V and J are TRBV7-2 and TRBJ1-5; D is unclear. Germline CDR1 and CDR2: SGHTA and FQGNSA. This CDR3 has 16 residues. Trimming took 1 base from V and 6 from J, leaving 16 bases between them. CDR3 amino acids: CASSLGSGRQIQPQHF. The CDR3 DNA reads as TGTGCCAGCAGCTTAGGTTCGGGTCGGCAGATTCAGCCCCAGCATTTT.

The chain uses TRBV6-4 and TRBJ2-7; 10 bases fit TRBD1. The length of the CDR3 is 16 residues. The trim removed 4 bases at V and 3 bases at J, leaving 9 bases unmatched. Germline-derived CDR1 and CDR2 are MRHNA and SNTAGT. CDR3 coding DNA: TGTGCCAGCAGTGCGGGTTCCGGGACAGGGGTCTACGAGCAGTACTTC. The encoded protein is CASSAGSGTGVYEQYF.